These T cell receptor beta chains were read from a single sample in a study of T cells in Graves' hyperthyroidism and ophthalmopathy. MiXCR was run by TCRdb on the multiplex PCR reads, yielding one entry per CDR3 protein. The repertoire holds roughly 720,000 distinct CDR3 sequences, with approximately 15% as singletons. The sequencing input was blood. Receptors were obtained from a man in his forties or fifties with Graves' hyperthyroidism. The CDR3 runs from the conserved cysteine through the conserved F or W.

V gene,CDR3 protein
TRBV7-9,CATHRTSIVNTGELFF
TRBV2,CASSEVGDSSPYNEQFF
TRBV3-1,CASSLDRGPNQPQHF
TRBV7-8,CASSWGAFTGRGTNEKLFF
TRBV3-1,CASSQDRDSGPWYGYTF
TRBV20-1,CSARRPDLLEQYF
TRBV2,CASSEALAGGWDNEQFF
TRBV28,CASSLSGPDDYGYTF
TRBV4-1,CASSLGTSDHEQFF
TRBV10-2,CASSEGSQKLFF
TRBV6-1,CASLRELAGFETQYF
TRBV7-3,CASSFGQGRTDTQYF
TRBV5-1,CASSFTPDGEAFF
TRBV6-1,CASSENRRETQYF
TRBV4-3,CASSQDAGGHGELFF
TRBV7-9,CASSLGAGGRRGAYEQYF
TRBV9,CASSDLDTGELFF
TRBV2,CASSEEGSGTQFF
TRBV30,CAWAYRGRGTQYF
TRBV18,CASSPPSETDLGLQYF
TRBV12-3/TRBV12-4,CASSLGTGTFF
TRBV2,CASSELGYTNEKLFF
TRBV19,CASSLRGLAGDSDEQYF
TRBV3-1,CASSQVRGGEAFF
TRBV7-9,CASSPPGGRYNEQFF
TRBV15,CATSTGAYNEQFF
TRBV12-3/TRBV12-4,CASRRLAYEQFF
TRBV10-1,CASSEYVDAYEQYF
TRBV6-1,CASRPQGTAGANVLTF
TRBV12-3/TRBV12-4,CASSRTGETYEQYF
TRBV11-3,CASSLDAAPGSEQYF
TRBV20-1,CSARDPARGLSYEQYF
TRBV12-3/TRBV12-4,CASSAGTGGSYGYTF
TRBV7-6,CASSLKIANYGYTF
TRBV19,CATEGPRSYEQYF
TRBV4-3,CASSQVLRDVFGYTF
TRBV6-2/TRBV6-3,CASSTSGRNNEQFF
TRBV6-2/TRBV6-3,CASRTRTGRKDYGYTF
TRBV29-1,CSVEPDDRSYEQYF
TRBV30,CAWSVRGDQQFF
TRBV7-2,CAGSPLGQGYNEQFF
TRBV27,CASSLRGLAGAWHEQYF
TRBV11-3,CASSLLGAGETQYF
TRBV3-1,CASSQRADPEAFF
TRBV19,CASSMVQGSSYEQYF
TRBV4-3,CASSQSGQQNTEAFF
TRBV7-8,CASSITGTSGRSTDTQYF
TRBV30,CAWSGAINQPQHF
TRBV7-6,CASSPLANTEAFF